What follows are 27 T cell receptor beta chains derived from one specimen sequenced in a study of T cells after posttransplantation cyclophosphamide. The table came from immunoSEQ multiplex PCR; TCRdb's copy has only in-frame clones and leaves some out. The data show 10,000 to 13,000 clones, around 95% seen once. Sample: naive CD8+ T cells sorted from PBMCs. The receptor set was obtained from a man younger than 45 in good health and a related stem cell transplant donor.

The J gene is TRBJ1-1, the V gene TRBV19, with D possibly matching TRBD1 (5 bases). V gave up 11 bases and J gave up 0 bases, with 13 bases separating them. This CDR3 is built from 13 residues. Germline loops: CDR1 LNHDA, CDR2 SQIVND (reference sequence). The CDR3 region is CASDGGMNTEAFF. The CDR3, as DNA: TGTGCCTCCGACGGGGGAATGAACACTGAAGCTTTCTTT.

The chain has TRBV2 and TRBJ1-4; a weak D match, TRBD1 (5 bases). CDR3 length equals 13 residues. Trimming cost V 5 bases and J 4 bases, with 8 bases left between them. Germline CDR1 is SNHLY and CDR2 is FYNNEI. The CDR3 sequence is CASSLTDNEKLFF. As DNA, the CDR3 is TGTGCCAGCAGTTTGACAGATAATGAAAAACTGTTTTTT. The variable domain in full, with the rest retrieved from reference TRBV2 and TRBJ1-4, is EPEVTQTPSHQVTQMGQEVILRCVPISNHLYFYWYRQILGQKVEFLVSFYNNEISEKSEIFDDQFSVERPDGSNFTLKIRSTKLEDSAMYFCASSLTDNEKLFFGSGTQLSVL.

J is TRBJ1-2 and V is TRBV4-1; D remains ambiguous. V was shortened by 0 bases and J by 1 base, with 12 bases between the two germline ends. This CDR3 spans 16 amino acids. Germline values: CDR1 MGHRA, CDR2 YSYEKL. CDR3 coding DNA: TGCGCCAGCAGCCAAGAAGGAGCAGCCCTTAACTATGGCTACACCTTC. Amino acids: CASSQEGAALNYGYTF.

The chain has TRBV27 and TRBJ1-2; the match to TRBD1 covers 7 bases. Trimming removed 6 bases from V and 6 bases from J; junction bases left unmatched: 4. Germline-derived CDR1 and CDR2 are MNHEY and SMNVEV (reference sequence). This CDR3 has 12 residues. CDR3 loop: CASRQGTDGYTF. The CDR3 DNA is TGTGCCAGCAGGCAAGGGACAGATGGCTACACCTTC.

The rearrangement uses TRBV4-3 and TRBJ2-3, with a tentative D call TRBD2 (6 bases). Trimming left V 4 bases short and J 6 bases short, with 26 bases between. Germline V CDR1 and CDR2: LGHNA, YSLEER. The CDR3 covers 18 residues. DNA of the CDR3: TGCGCCAGCAGCCTCCTTAGGGGAGGAAGGGATACAAGGGATACGCAGTATTTT. It specifies CASSLLRGGRDTRDTQYF.

The chain employs TRBV9 and TRBJ1-2; 7 bases match TRBD1. CDR1 SGDLS and CDR2 YYNGEE come from the germline V gene. This CDR3 spans 18 amino acids. Trimming cost V 0 bases and J 0 bases; bases outside gene matches: 11. The CDR3 sequence: CASSVGNRGSHSNYGYTF. CDR3 DNA sequence: TGTGCCAGCAGCGTAGGAAACAGGGGCTCCCATTCTAACTATGGCTACACCTTC.

V is TRBV29-1 and J is TRBJ2-7, with 7 bases fitting TRBD1. Germline V gene sequence: CDR1 SQVTM, CDR2 ANQGSEA. The CDR3 loop spans 13 amino acids. V shed 4 bases and J 2 bases; nucleotides not matched to a gene: 5. The CDR3 sequence is CSVVTGDTYEQYF. The CDR3, as DNA: TGCAGCGTTGTAACAGGGGACACCTACGAGCAGTACTTC.

V and J are TRBV6-1 and TRBJ2-5; 7 bases map to TRBD2. The junction had 13 bases not matched to a gene; V was cut back by 1 base and J by 5 bases. Germline CDR1 and CDR2: MNHNS and SASEGT. CDR3 length equals 17 residues. The CDR3 sequence: CASSEEVGLRDPETQYF. Here the CDR3 DNA reads TGTGCCAGCAGTGAAGAGGTGGGACTACGAGACCCGGAGACCCAGTACTTC.

The chain couples TRBV4-1 to TRBJ1-1; D might be TRBD1 (5 bases). The ends were cut back, 1 base at V and 0 bases at J, with 9 bases in the middle. The CDR3 is 15 residues long. The germline gives CDR1 MGHRA, CDR2 YSYEKL. CDR3 region: CASSQAAGVNTEAFF. In DNA, the CDR3 is TGCGCCAGCAGCCAAGCAGCGGGGGTGAACACTGAAGCTTTCTTT.

The rearrangement uses TRBV19 and TRBJ1-1, with TRBD1 as a possible D gene (6 bases). The V gene lost 5 bases and the J gene lost 5 bases, with 18 bases spanning the gap. Germline CDR1 LNHDA, CDR2 SQIVND (reference sequence). The CDR3 is 15 amino acids. CDR3 bases: TGTGCCAGTAGTTTGGCAGGGGAGGGTTGGACTGAAGCTTTCTTT. Its translation: CASSLAGEGWTEAFF.

This rearrangement joins TRBV5-6 to TRBJ2-1; weak D call: TRBD2 (6 bases). Germline-derived CDR1 and CDR2 are SGHDT and YYEEEE. Trimming shortened V by 1 base and J by 3 bases, and 14 bases separated the two germline ends. CDR3 length: 16 amino acids. In DNA, the CDR3 is TGTGCCAGCAGCTTGCTGACGGGGGAGAGCTACAATGAGCAGTTCTTC. Translation: CASSLLTGESYNEQFF. Full variable domain (remainder filled in from reference TRBV5-6 and TRBJ2-1): DAGVTQSPTHLIKTRGQQVTLRCSPKSGHDTVSWYQQALGQGPQFIFQYYEEEERQRGNFPDRFSGHQFPNYSSELNVNALLLGDSALYLCASSLLTGESYNEQFFGPGTRLTVL.

V gene TRBV7-8 combines with J gene TRBJ2-3, with 8 bases lining up with TRBD2. Germline assignment: CDR1 SGHVS and CDR2 FQNEAQ. Trimming removed 4 bases from V and 1 base from J; junction bases left unmatched: 13. There are 18 residues in the CDR3. The CDR3 sequence is CASSYVRGGFPGTDTQYF. The CDR3 DNA reads TGTGCCAGCAGCTATGTCCGGGGGGGCTTTCCGGGCACAGATACGCAGTATTTT.

The chain joins TRBV7-3 to TRBJ2-7; D is unresolved. Per the germline V gene, CDR1 is SGHTA and CDR2 is FQGTGA. V gave up 2 bases and J gave up 0 bases, with 11 bases separating them. The CDR3 covers 15 residues. The CDR3 loop reads CASSLGPPGSYEQYF. The CDR3 DNA reads TGTGCCAGCAGCTTAGGCCCCCCGGGCTCCTACGAGCAGTACTTC.

CDR3 nucleotides: TGTGCCAGCAGCCCAACAGGGTCTTCCTACGAGCAGTACTTC. Protein product: CASSPTGSSYEQYF. The chain carries TRBV7-3 and TRBJ2-7; tentative D call: TRBD1 (6 bases). Germline V gene data show CDR1 as SGHTA and CDR2 as FQGTGA. The CDR3 runs 14 residues. V was cut by 5 bases and J by 1 base, with 12 bases left in between.

The chain uses TRBV7-9 and TRBJ2-2; D possibly corresponds to TRBD1 (6 bases). Trimming pared 0 bases from V and 4 bases from J, leaving 12 bases between. CDR1 and CDR2 from the germline V gene are SEHNR and FQNEAQ (reference sequence). The CDR3 is 16 amino acids. CDR3 amino acids: CASSLAVGARTGELFF. The CDR3 nucleotides are TGTGCCAGCAGCTTAGCGGTGGGGGCGCGCACCGGGGAGCTGTTTTTT.

The chain couples TRBV13 to TRBJ1-2, with D tentatively TRBD1 (5 bases). The CDR3 runs to 11 residues. Germline CDR1 is PRHDT and CDR2 is FYEKMQ (reference sequence). V was pared by 5 bases and J by 8 bases, with 9 bases between. For the CDR3, the DNA is TGTGCCAGCAGCATACCAGGGGGCTACACCTTC. Protein product: CASSIPGGYTF.

The rearrangement uses TRBV4-2 and TRBJ2-3; TRBD2 matches at 9 bases. The V gene end was trimmed by 5 bases and the J gene end by 0 bases; junction bases not matched to a gene: 9. Germline CDR1 and CDR2: LGHNA and YNFKEQ. The CDR3 has 17 residues. The CDR3 nucleotides read TGTGCCAGCAGCGAGCGACTAGCGGTAACTAGCACAGATACGCAGTATTTT. This gives the protein CASSERLAVTSTDTQYF.

The J gene is TRBJ1-5, the V gene TRBV15; 7 nucleotides agree with TRBD1. CDR1 is LNHNV and CDR2 is YYDKDF in the germline V gene (reference sequence). Losses at the gene ends were 2 bases for V and 5 bases for J; bases not matched to a gene: 12. This CDR3 comprises 17 residues. The CDR3 spells CATSRPPAGGGDQPQHF. The CDR3 bases are TGTGCCACCAGCAGACCTCCTGCGGGAGGGGGCGATCAGCCCCAGCATTTT.

The rearrangement joins TRBV28 to TRBJ2-1; 7 bases align to TRBD1. Germline V gives CDR1 MDHEN, CDR2 SYDVKM. This CDR3 contains 16 residues. V lost 7 bases, J lost 1 base, and 10 bases stayed unmatched. CDR3 sequence reads: CASNPLTGRSYNEQFF. In DNA form, the CDR3 reads TGTGCCAGCAACCCACTGACAGGGCGGTCCTACAATGAGCAGTTCTTC.

This chain connects TRBV11-2 to TRBJ2-7; 7 bases are a match to TRBD1. V was pared by 5 bases and J by 0 bases, with 7 bases of the junction left unmatched. The CDR3 covers 15 residues. Germline CDR1 reads SGHAT; CDR2 reads FQNNGV. The CDR3 loop reads CASSISTGSSYEQYF. In nucleotides, the CDR3 is TGTGCCAGCAGCATCTCGACAGGGAGCTCCTACGAGCAGTACTTC.

The J gene is TRBJ2-7, the V gene TRBV10-1; 8 bases match TRBD1. This CDR3 comprises 14 residues. Germline V CDR1 and CDR2: WNHNN, SYGVQD (reference sequence). Unmatched junction bases numbered 2, after V lost 4 bases and J lost 0 bases. As DNA, the CDR3 is TGCGCCAGCAGTGGGCAGGGGGCCTCCTACGAGCAGTACTTC. This gives the protein CASSGQGASYEQYF.

V usage is TRBV11-2 and J usage is TRBJ1-1; D call uncertain. Trimming removed 3 bases at V and 4 bases at J, with 15 bases between. CDR3 length: 15 amino acids. CDR1 is SGHAT and CDR2 is FQNNGV in the germline V gene. In DNA, the CDR3 is TGTGCCAGCAGCTTTGTATCGGTGGGAGCCACTGAAGCTTTCTTT. Encoded protein: CASSFVSVGATEAFF.

V usage is TRBV6-4 and J usage is TRBJ1-1; D uncertain. Germline V gene data show CDR1 as MRHNA and CDR2 as SNTAGT. Trimming stripped 0 bases from V and 3 bases from J, with 5 bases between. This CDR3 is built from 13 residues. For the CDR3, the DNA is TGTGCCAGCAGTGACTCCCGGTACACTGAAGCTTTCTTT. As protein: CASSDSRYTEAFF.

This clone was seen only a few times. The CDR3 is CASSLESVDQPQHF. Here the CDR3 DNA reads TGTGCCAGCAGCTTAGAGTCTGTTGATCAGCCCCAGCATTTT. V is TRBV11-2 and J is TRBJ1-5; D is unclear. Germline V gives CDR1 SGHAT, CDR2 FQNNGV. The CDR3 totals 14 residues. Trimming took 0 bases from V and 5 from J, leaving 8 bases between them. Combining the CDR3 with reference TRBV11-2 and TRBJ1-5 gives the whole variable domain EAGVAQSPRYKIIEKRQSVAFWCNPISGHATLYWYQQILGQGPKLLIQFQNNGVVDDSQLPKDRFSAERLKGVDSTLKIQPAKLEDSAVYLCASSLESVDQPQHFGDGTRLSIL.

The count of this clone is one. The CDR3 DNA is TGTGCCATCAGTATAATACAGGGGGCCAACGAAGAGACCCAGTACTTC. Translation: CAISIIQGANEETQYF. The chain is built from TRBV10-3 and TRBJ2-5; TRBD1 matches at 9 bases. The CDR3 loop spans 16 amino acids. Germline CDR1 ENHRY, CDR2 SYGVKD. Losses at the gene ends were 5 bases for V and 3 bases for J; bases not matched to a gene: 10.

The chain uses TRBV5-5 and TRBJ2-1; TRBD1 aligns across 7 bases. Germline V gene data show CDR1 as SGHKS and CDR2 as YYEKEE (reference sequence). The CDR3 contains 14 residues. Unmatched junction bases numbered 11, after V lost 7 bases and J lost 7 bases. CDR3: CASHSALTGNEQFF. As DNA, the CDR3 is TGTGCCAGCCACTCGGCACTGACAGGGAATGAGCAGTTCTTC.

In its sample, this clone was seen once. This rearrangement joins TRBV10-1 to TRBJ2-1; TRBD2 might be the D (5 bases). This CDR3 contains 13 residues. Per germline, CDR1 WNHNN and CDR2 SYGVQD (reference sequence). Trimming removed 6 bases at V and 8 bases at J, with 14 bases between. CDR3: CASSTERFYEQFF. For the CDR3, the DNA is TGCGCCAGCAGCACGGAGCGGTTCTATGAGCAGTTCTTC.